A single sample is the source of the 29 T cell receptor beta chains below, sequenced in a study of blood T cell repertoires in COVID-19. Data came from immunoSEQ multiplex PCR; TCRdb stores just in-frame clones and leaves some out. The profile covers roughly 65,000 clones, with roughly 73% appearing a single time and roughly 44% taken by the ten largest. Sequenced sample: peripheral blood. Receptors originate from a human donor in a cohort sampled during active COVID-19.

V usage is TRBV14 and J usage is TRBJ1-6; 7 nucleotides align to TRBD1. V dropped 4 bases and J dropped 3; count of bases not matched to a gene: 9. This CDR3 contains 17 residues. Germline CDR1 and CDR2: SGHDN and FVKESK. CDR3 protein: CASSRTGGTDYNSPLHF. Here the CDR3 DNA reads TGTGCCAGCAGCCGGACAGGTGGGACGGACTATAATTCACCCCTCCACTTT.

The V call is TRBV28, the J call TRBJ1-5; D may be TRBD1 (5 bases). CDR1 and CDR2 (germline): MDHEN, SYDVKM. Trimming left V 2 bases short and J 7 bases short, with 12 bases between. The CDR3 runs to 14 residues. The CDR3 coding sequence is TGTGCCAGCAGTTTAAATGGGGGGAACCAGCCCCAGCATTTT. Its protein is CASSLNGGNQPQHF.

This sequence joins TRBV5-1 and TRBJ1-5; 7 bases agree with TRBD1. The CDR3 spans 15 residues. V was clipped by 4 bases and J by 7 bases; unmatched bases: 11. The germline CDR1 and CDR2 sequences are SGHRS and YFSETQ. CDR3 DNA: TGCGCCAGCAGCATGGACGGCAGGGGGGAACAGCCCCAGCATTTT. This translates into CASSMDGRGEQPQHF.

The chain has TRBV30 and TRBJ1-5; TRBD1 is a possible D gene (6 bases). Germline assignment: CDR1 GTSNPN and CDR2 SVGIG (reference sequence). The CDR3 totals 13 residues. Trimming shortened V by 2 bases and J by 3 bases, and 8 bases separated the two germline ends. CDR3 nucleotide sequence: TGTGCCTGGAGTAAGGGGGTCAATCAGCCCCAGCATTTT. Translated: CAWSKGVNQPQHF.

This chain connects TRBV7-2 to TRBJ1-4; the match to TRBD1 covers 7 bases. Per germline, CDR1 SGHTA and CDR2 FQGNSA. V lost 4 bases, J lost 0 bases, and 5 bases stayed unmatched. The CDR3 loop spans 16 amino acids. Here the CDR3 reads CASSSTGVATNEKLFF. CDR3 in DNA: TGTGCCAGCAGCTCTACAGGGGTTGCAACTAATGAAAAACTGTTTTTT.

The V and J genes are TRBV4-2 and TRBJ1-1; TRBD1 matches 7 bases. The CDR3 length is 14 residues. Germline V gene lookup returns CDR1 LGHNA and CDR2 YNFKEQ. The J segment lost 3 bases and the V segment lost 6 bases, leaving 7 bases of the junction unmatched. CDR3 bases: TGTGCCAGCAGTCTCGAGGGGGCCGACACTGAAGCTTTCTTT. Protein product: CASSLEGADTEAFF.

The chain recombines TRBV2 with TRBJ2-7; TRBD1 matches 8 bases. The trim removed 7 bases at V and 0 bases at J, leaving 5 bases unmatched. Germline loops: CDR1 SNHLY, CDR2 FYNNEI. CDR3 length: 14 amino acids. CDR3 DNA: TGTGCCAGCAAAAGACAGGGGAGCTCCTACGAGCAGTACTTC. Translated, it gives CASKRQGSSYEQYF.

The chain carries TRBV13 and TRBJ2-3, with 7 bases fitting TRBD2. This CDR3 comprises 16 residues. Looked up from germline, CDR1 is PRHDT and CDR2 is FYEKMQ (reference sequence). J lost 0 bases, V lost 0 bases, and 3 bases had no gene match. The CDR3 DNA reads as TGTGCCAGCAGCTTAGGTAGCGGGTCTAGCACAGATACGCAGTATTTT. It codes for CASSLGSGSSTDTQYF.

The V gene is TRBV5-4, the J gene TRBJ2-7; TRBD1 might be the D (6 bases). This CDR3 spans 15 amino acids. Germline V gene data show CDR1 as SGHNT and CDR2 as YYREEE (reference sequence). V lost 4 bases and J lost 2, with 16 bases in between. CDR3 sequence: CASSLTGLGAYEQYF. The CDR3 coding sequence is TGTGCCAGCAGCCTGACAGGTCTTGGAGCCTACGAGCAGTACTTC.

The chain is built from TRBV6-5 and TRBJ2-7; 8 positions match TRBD1. This CDR3 has 15 amino acids. Germline-derived CDR1 and CDR2 are MNHEY and SVGAGI. The V gene end was trimmed by 1 base and the J gene end by 5 bases; junction bases not matched to a gene: 7. The chain's CDR3 is CASSYLGQGRDEQYF. CDR3 sequence (DNA): TGTGCCAGCAGTTACTTAGGACAGGGTCGAGACGAGCAGTACTTC.

The chain recombines TRBV6-5 with TRBJ1-2, with 7 nucleotides matching TRBD1. This CDR3 region has 13 residues. Per germline, CDR1 MNHEY and CDR2 SVGAGI. The J segment lost 0 bases and the V segment lost 8 bases, leaving 3 bases of the junction unmatched. The CDR3 loop is CASGDRANYGYTF. DNA of the CDR3: TGTGCCAGCGGGGACAGAGCTAACTATGGCTACACCTTC.

The V call is TRBV5-1, the J call TRBJ1-6, with a possible D match to TRBD1 (6 bases). The CDR3 runs to 15 residues. Germline CDR1 is SGHRS and CDR2 is YFSETQ. V was pared by 4 bases and J by 6 bases, with 14 bases between. Written as DNA, the CDR3 is TGCGCCAGCAGCCCCAGGACAGAGATTAATTCACCCCTCCACTTT. Amino acid sequence: CASSPRTEINSPLHF.

A single count supports this clone. The V and J genes are TRBV5-1 and TRBJ1-5; D is perhaps TRBD1 (5 bases). Germline CDR1 and CDR2: SGHRS and YFSETQ. This CDR3 is built from 14 residues. V lost 1 base, J lost 5 bases, and 10 bases lay in between. Written as DNA, the CDR3 is TGCGCCAGCAGCTTGAGGGGCGGAGATCAGCCCCAGCATTTT. Amino acid sequence: CASSLRGGDQPQHF.

The chain couples TRBV4-2 to TRBJ2-3; TRBD2 might be the D (5 bases). This CDR3 contains 16 residues. Trimming shortened V by 0 bases and J by 0 bases, and 10 bases separated the two germline ends. The germline V gene has CDR1 LGHNA and CDR2 YNFKEQ. DNA for the CDR3: TGTGCCAGCAGCCAAGAGGCTAGCTCTAGCACAGATACGCAGTATTTT. This gives the protein CASSQEASSSTDTQYF.

The chain links TRBV21-1 to TRBJ2-1; TRBD2 was called by the table and not checked on the DNA. TRBV21-1 corresponds to a pseudogene. This CDR3 is 18 amino acids long. The CDR3 loop is CASSKAPPRGRAYNEQFF. DNA for the CDR3: TGTGCCAGCAGCAAAGCTCCCCCCCGCGGGAGGGCCTACAATGAGCAGTTCTTC.

This chain connects TRBV2 to TRBJ2-3; possible D gene TRBD1, 7 bases. Trimming stripped 10 bases from V and 5 bases from J, with 22 bases between. The length of the CDR3 is 15 residues. From germline, CDR1 is SNHLY and CDR2 FYNNEI. CDR3: CATGGEQGIVDTQYF. The DNA for the CDR3 is TGTGCCACCGGAGGGGAACAGGGGATCGTAGATACGCAGTATTTT.

The V gene is TRBV5-4, the J gene TRBJ2-5; possibly TRBD1 for D (5 bases). Germline loops: CDR1 SGHNT, CDR2 YYREEE (reference sequence). V gave up 6 bases and J gave up 3 bases, with 12 bases separating them. CDR3 length: 13 amino acids. The CDR3: CASTPGAEETQYF. The CDR3 DNA follows: TGTGCCAGCACCCCTGGGGCCGAAGAGACCCAGTACTTC.

This chain connects TRBV28 to TRBJ2-2; 10 positions match TRBD1. Germline V gene lookup returns CDR1 MDHEN and CDR2 SYDVKM. The length of the CDR3 is 14 residues. J was trimmed by 7 bases and V by 7 bases; bases with no gene match: 6. In DNA form, the CDR3 reads TGTGCCAGCATGGGGACAGGGGCGCGCGGGGAGCTGTTTTTT. Translated, it gives CASMGTGARGELFF.

This clone was observed a few times. The chain combines TRBV27 with TRBJ2-5; no definite D call. Germline V CDR1 and CDR2: MNHEY, SMNVEV (reference sequence). CDR3 size: 13 residues. The V and J ends lost 3 bases and 2 bases respectively, with 7 bases between them. In DNA form, the CDR3 reads TGTGCCAGCAGTTTTGGTAGACAAGAGACCCAGTACTTC. Protein product: CASSFGRQETQYF.

The genes are TRBV15 and TRBJ1-4, with 7 bases lining up with TRBD1. With V trimmed by 0 bases and J by 5 bases, 6 bases remained unmatched. Germline loops: CDR1 LNHNV, CDR2 YYDKDF (reference sequence). The CDR3 spans 16 residues. For the CDR3, the DNA is TGTGCCACCAGCAGAGATCTGGGACAGACAAATGAAAAACTGTTTTTT. Translated, it gives CATSRDLGQTNEKLFF.

This sequence joins TRBV7-8 and TRBJ2-7; 14 bases are shared with TRBD2. Germline V gene sequence: CDR1 SGHVS, CDR2 FQNEAQ. The V and J ends lost 5 bases and 0 bases, in that order; junction bases with no gene match: 9. CDR3 length: 18 residues. The CDR3 sequence: CASSQGTSGGAISYEQYF. CDR3 nucleotides: TGTGCCAGCAGCCAGGGGACTAGCGGGGGAGCAATCTCCTACGAGCAGTACTTC.

This clone came up a few times. The genes are TRBV2 and TRBJ2-2; D gene unclear. Germline CDR1 reads SNHLY; CDR2 reads FYNNEI. V was cut by 6 bases and J by 3 bases, with 8 bases left in between. The CDR3 runs to 13 residues. For the CDR3, the DNA is TGTGCCAGCAGCGGAGACCACACCGGGGAGCTGTTTTTT. It yields the protein CASSGDHTGELFF.

This clone has ten or more counts. The chain carries TRBV6-5 and TRBJ1-5; D ambiguous. In germline, CDR1 is MNHEY, CDR2 SVGAGI. The CDR3 contains 13 residues. Trimming took 5 bases from V and 4 from J, leaving 9 bases between them. CDR3 protein: CASSSTGNQPQHF. The CDR3 DNA sequence: TGTGCCAGCAGTAGCACGGGAAATCAGCCCCAGCATTTT.

This clone turned up a few times. No DNA is shown, since the ends of the CDR3 on it are uncertain; the CDR3 is the one TCRdb lists. CDR3: CASSTSNTEAFF. V is TRBV28 and J is TRBJ1-1. The CDR3 is made up of 12 amino acids, end residues included. CDR1 and CDR2 from the germline V gene are MDHEN and SYDVKM.

Comments on this clone: The same CDR3 is also encoded by other DNA sequences in this sample. V and J are TRBV6-5 and TRBJ2-5; 10 nucleotides align to TRBD1. CDR3 length equals 14 residues. CDR1 and CDR2 (germline): MNHEY, SVGAGI. The J segment lost 4 bases and the V segment lost 4 bases, leaving 3 bases of the junction unmatched. CDR3 in DNA: TGTGCCAGCAGTTGGGACAGGGGTGGAGAGACCCAGTACTTC. As protein: CASSWDRGGETQYF.

The chain uses TRBV13 and TRBJ2-1; possibly TRBD1 for D (5 bases). The germline V and J ends were trimmed by 1 base and 9 bases, with 10 bases remaining between them. Germline V CDR1 and CDR2: PRHDT, FYEKMQ (reference sequence). The CDR3 has 13 amino acids. CDR3 DNA sequence: TGTGCCAGCAGCTTAGCAGGGTACGGTGAGCAGTTCTTC. Its protein product is CASSLAGYGEQFF.

The J gene is TRBJ1-1, the V gene TRBV5-6, with TRBD1 as a possible D gene (5 bases). The V gene's germline CDR1 is SGHDT and CDR2 YYEEEE. The CDR3 extends over 16 amino acids. Trimming removed 0 bases from V and 3 bases from J, with 15 bases in between. DNA of the CDR3: TGTGCCAGCAGCTTGGCACCCGGACAAACCTACACTGAAGCTTTCTTT. It translates to CASSLAPGQTYTEAFF.

The chain joins TRBV7-2 to TRBJ2-7; 9 bases are a match to TRBD2. The germline gives CDR1 SGHTA, CDR2 FQGNSA. CDR3 length: 15 residues. V was pared by 1 base and J by 5 bases, with 6 bases of the junction left unmatched. The CDR3 coding sequence is TGTGCCAGCAGCTTAGTCGCTAGCGGGATTCACGAGCAGTACTTC. It codes for CASSLVASGIHEQYF.

The chain recombines TRBV6-6 with TRBJ2-3, with D perhaps matching TRBD1 (7 bases). Germline V gene lookup returns CDR1 MNHNY and CDR2 SVGAGI (reference sequence). The V gene lost 5 bases and the J gene lost 2 bases, with 14 bases spanning the gap. This CDR3 is 15 amino acids long. The CDR3 DNA follows: TGTGCCAGCAGTCTCCGCAGGGGGGCCACAGATACGCAGTATTTT. Translated: CASSLRRGATDTQYF.